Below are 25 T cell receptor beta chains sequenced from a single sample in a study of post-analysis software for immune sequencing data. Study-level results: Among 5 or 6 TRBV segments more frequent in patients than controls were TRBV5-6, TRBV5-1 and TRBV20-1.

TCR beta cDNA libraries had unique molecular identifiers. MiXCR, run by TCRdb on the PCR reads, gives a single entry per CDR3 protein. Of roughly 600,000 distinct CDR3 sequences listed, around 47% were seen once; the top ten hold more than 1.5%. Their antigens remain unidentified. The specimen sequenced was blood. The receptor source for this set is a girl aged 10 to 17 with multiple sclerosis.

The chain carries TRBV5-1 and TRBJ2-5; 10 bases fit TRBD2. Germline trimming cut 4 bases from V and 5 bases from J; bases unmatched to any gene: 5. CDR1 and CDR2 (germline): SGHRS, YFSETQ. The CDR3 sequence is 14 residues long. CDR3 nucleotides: TGCGCCAGCAGCCTAAGCGGGGGGGCGGAGACCCAGTACTTC. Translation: CASSLSGGAETQYF.

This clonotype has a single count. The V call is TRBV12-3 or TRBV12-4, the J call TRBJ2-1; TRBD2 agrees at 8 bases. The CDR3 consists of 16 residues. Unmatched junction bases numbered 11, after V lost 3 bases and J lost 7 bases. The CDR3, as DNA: TGTGCCAGCAGTTTTCTCAGGGCGGGAGGAGTGAATGAGCAGTTCTTC. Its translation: CASSFLRAGGVNEQFF.

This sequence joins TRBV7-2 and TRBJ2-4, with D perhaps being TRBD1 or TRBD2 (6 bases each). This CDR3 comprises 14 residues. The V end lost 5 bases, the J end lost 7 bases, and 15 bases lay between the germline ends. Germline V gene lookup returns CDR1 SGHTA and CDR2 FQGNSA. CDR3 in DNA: TGTGCCAGCAGCGACAAGGGGGGATGGAACATTCAGTACTTC. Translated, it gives CASSDKGGWNIQYF.

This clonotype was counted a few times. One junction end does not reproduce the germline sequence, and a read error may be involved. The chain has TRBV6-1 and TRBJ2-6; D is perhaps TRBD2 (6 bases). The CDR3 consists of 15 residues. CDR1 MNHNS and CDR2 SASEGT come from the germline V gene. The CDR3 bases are TGTGCCAGCATTCCGGGACTCCTTGGGTCCAACGTCCTGACTTTC. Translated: CASIPGLLGSNVLTF.

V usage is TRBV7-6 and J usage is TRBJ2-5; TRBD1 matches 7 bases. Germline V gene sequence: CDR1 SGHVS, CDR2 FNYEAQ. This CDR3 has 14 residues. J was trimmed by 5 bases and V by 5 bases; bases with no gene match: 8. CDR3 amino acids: CASSQQGIGETQYF. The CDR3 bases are TGTGCCAGCAGCCAACAGGGGATTGGGGAGACCCAGTACTTC. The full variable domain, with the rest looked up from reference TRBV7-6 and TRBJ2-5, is GAGVSQSPRYKVTKRGQDVALRCDPISGHVSLYWYRQALGQGPEFLTYFNYEAQQDKSGLPNDRFSAERPEGSISTLTIQRTEQRDSAMYRCASSQQGIGETQYFGPGTRLLVL.

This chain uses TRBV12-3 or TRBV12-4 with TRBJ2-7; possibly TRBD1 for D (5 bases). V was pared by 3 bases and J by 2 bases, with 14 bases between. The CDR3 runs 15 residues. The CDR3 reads CASSFKQGLAYEQYF. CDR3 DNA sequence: TGTGCCAGCAGTTTCAAGCAGGGCCTTGCCTACGAGCAGTACTTC.

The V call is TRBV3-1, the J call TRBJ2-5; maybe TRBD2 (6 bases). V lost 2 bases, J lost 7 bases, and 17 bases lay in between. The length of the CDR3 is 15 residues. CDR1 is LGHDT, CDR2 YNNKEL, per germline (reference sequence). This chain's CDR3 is CASSQWDSNSATQYF. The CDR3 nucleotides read TGTGCCAGCAGCCAATGGGACTCGAACAGCGCGACCCAGTACTTC.

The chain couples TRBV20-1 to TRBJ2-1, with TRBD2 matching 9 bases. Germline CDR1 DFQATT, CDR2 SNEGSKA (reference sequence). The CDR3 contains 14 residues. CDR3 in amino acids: CSAGWAGGSSEQFF. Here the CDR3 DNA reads TGCAGCGCAGGTTGGGCGGGGGGGTCCAGTGAGCAGTTCTTC.

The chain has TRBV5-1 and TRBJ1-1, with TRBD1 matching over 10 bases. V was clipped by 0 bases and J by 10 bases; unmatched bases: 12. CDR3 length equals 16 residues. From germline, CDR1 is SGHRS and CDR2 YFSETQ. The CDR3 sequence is CASSLGQGAKWSGAFF. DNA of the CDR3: TGCGCCAGCAGCTTGGGACAGGGGGCGAAATGGAGCGGAGCTTTCTTT.

The CDR3 is CASSRTPSTDTQYF. DNA for the CDR3: TGTGCCAGCAGTAGAACCCCTAGCACAGATACGCAGTATTTT. The chain joins TRBV12-3 or TRBV12-4 to TRBJ2-3; D remains unclear. Trimming removed 5 bases at V and 0 bases at J, with 9 bases between. This CDR3 comprises 14 residues.

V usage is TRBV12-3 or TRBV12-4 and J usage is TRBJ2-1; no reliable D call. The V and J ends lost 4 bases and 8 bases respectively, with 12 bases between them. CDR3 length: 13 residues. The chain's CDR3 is CASSYSPKDEQFF. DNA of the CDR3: TGTGCCAGCAGTTACTCCCCCAAGGATGAGCAGTTCTTC.

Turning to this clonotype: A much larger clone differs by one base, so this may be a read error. This CDR3 reads CAGSEGIGGSDIQYF. The DNA of the CDR3 is TGTGCCGGCAGTGAAGGAATCGGGGGCTCGGACATTCAGTACTTC. The chain uses TRBV6-1 and TRBJ2-7; either TRBD1 or TRBD2 may fit D (6 bases each). The J call is in doubt because the DNA end fits TRBJ2-4 better. The CDR3 consists of 15 residues. Germline V gene lookup returns CDR1 MNHNS and CDR2 SASEGT.

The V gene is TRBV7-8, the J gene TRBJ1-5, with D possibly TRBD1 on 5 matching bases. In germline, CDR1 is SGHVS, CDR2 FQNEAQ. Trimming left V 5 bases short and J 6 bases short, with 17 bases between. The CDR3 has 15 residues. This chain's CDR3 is CASSRQGAAVQPQHF. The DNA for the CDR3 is TGTGCCAGCAGCCGCCAAGGGGCGGCCGTTCAGCCCCAGCATTTT.

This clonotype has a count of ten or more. The CDR3 DNA sequence: TGTGCCAGCAGCCAAGTAGCGGGAGGGAGCGCAGATACGCAGTATTTT. This gives the protein CASSQVAGGSADTQYF. The chain joins TRBV4-2 to TRBJ2-3; 11 nucleotides agree with TRBD2. The length of the CDR3 is 16 residues. The junction had 4 bases not matched to a gene; V was cut back by 1 base and J by 4 bases. CDR1 LGHNA and CDR2 YNFKEQ come from the germline V gene.

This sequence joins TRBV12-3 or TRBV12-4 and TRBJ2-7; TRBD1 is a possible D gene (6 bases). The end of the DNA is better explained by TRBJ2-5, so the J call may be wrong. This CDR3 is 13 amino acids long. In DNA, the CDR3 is TGTGCCAGCAGGAGAGGGGGACCCGGGACCCAGTACTTC. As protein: CASRRGGPGTQYF.

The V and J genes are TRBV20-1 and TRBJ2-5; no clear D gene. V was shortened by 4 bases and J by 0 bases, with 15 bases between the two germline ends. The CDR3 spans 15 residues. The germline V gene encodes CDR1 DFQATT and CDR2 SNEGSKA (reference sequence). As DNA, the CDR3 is TGCAGTGCTAACCCAGTCCGGAAGTACCAAGAGACCCAGTACTTC. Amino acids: CSANPVRKYQETQYF.

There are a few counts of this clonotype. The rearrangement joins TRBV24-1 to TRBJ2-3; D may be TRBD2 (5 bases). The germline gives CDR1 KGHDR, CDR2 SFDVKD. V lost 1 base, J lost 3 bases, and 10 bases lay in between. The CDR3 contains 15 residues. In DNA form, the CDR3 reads TGTGCCACCAGTGATTTTAGAGGCGGGACAGATACGCAGTATTTT. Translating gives CATSDFRGGTDTQYF.

Here the CDR3 reads CASSLVGNTDTQYF. In nucleotides, the CDR3 is TGTGCCAGCAGCTTAGTTGGCAACACAGATACGCAGTATTTT. This chain uses TRBV7-2 with TRBJ2-3; D remains unclear. Per the germline V gene, CDR1 is SGHTA and CDR2 is FQGNSA. Trimming removed 1 base from V and 2 bases from J, with 7 bases in between. CDR3 length: 14 residues.

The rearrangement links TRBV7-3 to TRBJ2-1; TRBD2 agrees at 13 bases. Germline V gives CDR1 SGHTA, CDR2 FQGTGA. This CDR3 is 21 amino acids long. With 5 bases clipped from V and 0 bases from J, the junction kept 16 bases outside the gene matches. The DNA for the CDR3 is TGTGCCAGCAGCCCCCCCTGGACTAGCGGGGGCCGGGGAGGCTCCTACAATGAGCAGTTCTTC. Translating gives CASSPPWTSGGRGGSYNEQFF.

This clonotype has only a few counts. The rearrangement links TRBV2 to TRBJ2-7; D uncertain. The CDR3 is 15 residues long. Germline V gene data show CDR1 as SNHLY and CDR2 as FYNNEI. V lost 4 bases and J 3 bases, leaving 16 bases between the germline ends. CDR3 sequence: CASSVGQEGSYEQYF. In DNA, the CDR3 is TGTGCCAGCAGTGTTGGCCAAGAAGGTAGCTACGAGCAGTACTTC. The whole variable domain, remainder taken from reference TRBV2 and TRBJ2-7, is EPEVTQTPSHQVTQMGQEVILRCVPISNHLYFYWYRQILGQKVEFLVSFYNNEISEKSEIFDDQFSVERPDGSNFTLKIRSTKLEDSAMYFCASSVGQEGSYEQYFGPGTRLTVT.

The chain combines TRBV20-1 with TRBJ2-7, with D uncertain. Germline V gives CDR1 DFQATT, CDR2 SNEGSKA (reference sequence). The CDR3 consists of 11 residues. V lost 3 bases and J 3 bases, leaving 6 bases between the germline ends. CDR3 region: CSASPIYEQYF. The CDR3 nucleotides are TGCAGTGCTAGTCCCATCTACGAGCAGTACTTC.

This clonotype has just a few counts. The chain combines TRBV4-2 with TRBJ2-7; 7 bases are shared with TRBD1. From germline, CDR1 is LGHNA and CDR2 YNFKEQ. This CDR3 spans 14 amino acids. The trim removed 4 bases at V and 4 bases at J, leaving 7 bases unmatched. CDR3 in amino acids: CASSPTGERYEQYF. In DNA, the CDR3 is TGTGCCAGCAGCCCAACAGGGGAAAGGTACGAGCAGTACTTC.

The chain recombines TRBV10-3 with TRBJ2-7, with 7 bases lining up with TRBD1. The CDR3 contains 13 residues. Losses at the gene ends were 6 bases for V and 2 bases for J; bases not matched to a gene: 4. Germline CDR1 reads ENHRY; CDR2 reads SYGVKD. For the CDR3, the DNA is TGTGCCATCAGCCGGGACAGACCCTACGAGCAGTACTTC. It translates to CAISRDRPYEQYF.

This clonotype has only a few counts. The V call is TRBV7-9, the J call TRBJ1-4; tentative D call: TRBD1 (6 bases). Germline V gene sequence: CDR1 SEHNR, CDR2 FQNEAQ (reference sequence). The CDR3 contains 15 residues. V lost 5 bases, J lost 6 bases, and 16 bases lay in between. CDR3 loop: CASSPTRTADEKLFF. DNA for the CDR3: TGTGCCAGCAGCCCAACCCGGACAGCTGATGAAAAACTGTTTTTT.

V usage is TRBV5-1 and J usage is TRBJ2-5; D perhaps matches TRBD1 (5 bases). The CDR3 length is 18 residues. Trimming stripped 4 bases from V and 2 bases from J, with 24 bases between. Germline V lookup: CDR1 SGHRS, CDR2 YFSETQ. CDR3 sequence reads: CASSEMFSGLKLQETQYF. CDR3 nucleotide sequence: TGCGCCAGCAGCGAGATGTTCTCAGGGTTAAAATTACAAGAGACCCAGTACTTC.